These T cell receptor beta chains were read from a single sample in a study of T cells in localized non-small cell lung cancer. Some clones are missing from TCRdb's copy, which holds only in-frame ones; the method was immunoSEQ multiplex PCR. Found here are about 1,300 clones, approximately 23% of them singletons; the top ten hold about 15%. Specimen: normal lung tissue next to the tumor, collected before any cancer treatment. The receptors originated from a male donor at least 60 years old with stage III squamous cell lung carcinoma. Both conserved end residues are part of each CDR3. D genes are given only for firm matches. For some rows the clone size is stated as once, few or many, or as a class when expanded; others skip it.

>13|TRBJ1-6|TRBV19|NA|NA
CASSIGSNSPLHF
TGTGCCAGTAGTATAGGGTCTAATTCACCCCTCCACTTT
>13|TRBJ1-1|TRBV29-1|NA|TRBD1
CSAGTGLNTEAFF
TGCAGCGCAGGGACAGGGCTGAACACTGAAGCTTTCTTT
>15|TRBJ1-4|TRBV9|few|NA
CASSATGVTNEKLFF
TGTGCCAGCAGTGCGACGGGGGTGACTAATGAAAAACTGTTTTTT
>16|TRBJ2-6|TRBV6-8|NA|NA
CASSYVGTKRTNVLTF
TGTGCCAGCAGTTATGTGGGGACAAAGAGGACCAACGTCCTGACTTTC
>15|TRBJ1-4|TRBV6-8|NA|TRBD1
CASSYSDRGGEKLFF
TGTGCCAGCAGTTACAGTGACAGGGGTGGTGAAAAACTGTTTTTT
>14|TRBJ2-5|TRBV1|few|NA
CASSQVAGEETQYF
TGCGCCAGCAGCCAAGTGGCAGGGGAAGAGACCCAGTACTTC
>14|TRBJ2-5|TRBV11-3|NA|TRBD2
CASSLELAGGTQYF
TGTGCCAGCAGCTTAGAACTAGCGGGGGGGACCCAGTACTTC
>14|TRBJ1-1|TRBV6-8|NA|NA
CASSYKGPGTEAFF
TGTGCCAGCAGTTACAAAGGGCCGGGCACTGAAGCTTTCTTT
>13|TRBJ1-2|TRBV6-8|few|NA
CASSEGVGYGYTF
TGTGCCAGCAGTGAGGGGGTGGGCTATGGCTACACCTTC
>15|TRBJ1-2|TRBV6-8|medium-sized|NA
CASSYSMRGDYGYTF
TGTGCCAGCAGTTACTCGATGAGGGGGGACTATGGCTACACCTTC
>14|TRBJ2-3|TRBV15|NA|NA
CATSRDLSGSSQYF
TGTGCCACCAGCAGAGATCTCAGCGGCTCATCGCAGTATTTT
>15|TRBJ1-5|TRBV6-8|few|TRBD1
CASRATGGGNQPQHF
TGTGCCAGCAGAGCGACAGGGGGTGGAAATCAGCCCCAGCATTTT
>15|TRBJ2-4|TRBV18|NA|TRBD1
CASSLEYRGKNIQYF
TGTGCCAGCTCACTCGAATACAGGGGAAAAAACATTCAGTACTTC
>15|TRBJ2-1|TRBV9|few|TRBD2
CASSGASGEVYEQFF
TGTGCCAGCAGCGGAGCTAGCGGGGAAGTATATGAGCAGTTCTTC
>15|TRBJ2-1|TRBV11-3|medium-sized|TRBD2
CASSWGGMSYNEQFF
TGTGCCAGCAGCTGGGGGGGGATGTCCTACAATGAGCAGTTCTTC
>14|TRBJ1-5|TRBV9|few|TRBD1
CASGSGTGGQPQHF
TGTGCCAGCGGATCCGGGACAGGGGGCCAGCCCCAGCATTTT
>14|TRBJ1-2|TRBV9|few|TRBD1
CASVQGARNYGYTF
TGTGCCAGCGTCCAGGGGGCGCGAAACTATGGCTACACCTTC
>17|TRBJ2-2|TRBV6-8|few|TRBD2
CASSYSLWTSGTGELFF
TGTGCCAGCAGTTACTCGTTGTGGACTAGCGGGACCGGGGAGCTGTTTTTT
>15|TRBJ2-7|TRBV11-3|few|TRBD2
CASSGSGGPPYEQYF
TGTGCCAGCAGCGGTAGCGGGGGCCCGCCCTACGAGCAGTACTTC
>16|TRBJ1-5|TRBV18|NA|TRBD1
CASSLTPGQGNQPQHF
TGTGCCAGCTCACTTACACCGGGACAGGGGAATCAGCCCCAGCATTTT
>12|TRBJ1-4|TRBV2|few|TRBD1
CASRPGQEKLFF
TGTGCCAGCAGACCGGGACAGGAAAAACTGTTTTTT
>16|TRBJ2-1|TRBV6-8|NA|TRBD2
CAISRERTSGYNEQFF
TGTGCCATCAGCAGAGAGCGGACTAGCGGATACAATGAGCAGTTCTTC
>17|TRBJ2-5|TRBV11-3|NA|TRBD2
CASTPLASGGAAETQYF
TGTGCCAGCACCCCCCTGGCTAGCGGGGGGGCGGCAGAGACCCAGTACTTC
>14|TRBJ2-5|TRBV6-8|NA|NA
CASSYIQLQETQYF
TGTGCCAGCAGTTACATACAGCTCCAAGAGACCCAGTACTTC
>15|TRBJ2-3|TRBV29-1|NA|NA
CSVALSGRSPDTQYF
TGCAGCGTTGCCCTCTCGGGTCGCAGCCCAGATACGCAGTATTTT
>14|TRBJ1-1|TRBV6-8|large|NA
CASSRLDRNAEAFF
TGTGCCAGCAGTCGTCTTGACAGAAACGCTGAAGCTTTCTTT
>16|TRBJ1-5|TRBV11-3|few|TRBD1
CASSHPPGQRYQPQHF
TGTGCCAGCAGCCATCCCCCGGGACAGAGATATCAGCCCCAGCATTTT
>16|TRBJ2-5|TRBV19|NA|NA
CASSPIRQGGQETQYF
TGTGCCAGTAGTCCCATCCGACAAGGGGGCCAAGAGACCCAGTACTTC
>15|TRBJ1-1|TRBV11-3|large|NA
CASSLVSGSSTEAFF
TGTGCCAGCAGCTTAGTATCAGGGTCCTCCACTGAAGCTTTCTTT
>15|TRBJ1-1|TRBV5-1|NA|NA
CASSLDRGMNTEAFF
TGCGCCAGCAGCTTGGATCGGGGGATGAACACTGAAGCTTTCTTT
>14|TRBJ2-3|TRBV11-3|medium-sized|NA
CASSPDRSTDTQYF
TGTGCCAGCAGCCCGGACAGAAGCACAGATACGCAGTATTTT
>14|TRBJ2-7|TRBV19|NA|NA
CASSIDLSGYEQYF
TGTGCCAGTAGTATAGATCTATCCGGATACGAGCAGTACTTC
>14|TRBJ1-1|TRBV6-8|few|NA
CASSPFREGTEAFF
TGTGCCAGCAGCCCCTTTAGGGAGGGGACTGAAGCTTTCTTT
>17|TRBJ1-1|TRBV4-1|medium-sized|TRBD1
CASSQVAPGQGFTEAFF
TGCGCCAGCAGCCAAGTTGCCCCGGGACAGGGTTTTACTGAAGCTTTCTTT
>15|TRBJ1-5|TRBV18|NA|NA
CASSPSTNSNQPQHF
TGTGCCAGCTCACCTTCCACAAATAGCAATCAGCCCCAGCATTTT
>15|TRBJ2-3|TRBV19|once|NA
CASLDRPTSTDTQYF
TGTGCCAGCTTGGACAGACCGACTAGCACAGATACGCAGTATTTT
>16|TRBJ1-6|TRBV5-1|NA|TRBD1
CASRLGQSSYNSPLHF
TGCGCCAGCAGGTTGGGACAGAGCTCCTATAATTCACCCCTCCACTTT
>16|TRBJ2-3|TRBV19|NA|TRBD2
CASSSGLAGGTDTQYF
TGTGCCAGTAGTTCGGGACTAGCGGGGGGGACAGATACGCAGTATTTT
>18|TRBJ1-5|TRBV6-8|medium-sized|NA
CASSYGSPSSGVNQPQHF
TGTGCCAGCAGTTACGGCTCCCCATCCTCAGGGGTCAATCAGCCCCAGCATTTT
>14|TRBJ1-5|TRBV11-3|large|TRBD1
CASSLGQGNQPQHF
TGTGCCAGCAGCTTGGGACAGGGTAATCAGCCCCAGCATTTT
>16|TRBJ2-3|TRBV19|NA|NA
CASSQPGSTSTDTQYF
TGTGCCAGTAGTCAGCCAGGCTCGACTAGCACAGATACGCAGTATTTT
>14|TRBJ1-4|TRBV6-8|NA|NA
CATSPGSANEKLFF
TGTGCCACTTCCCCCGGGAGTGCTAATGAAAAACTGTTTTTT
>13|TRBJ2-7|TRBV19|few|NA
CASSYTGSYEQYF
TGTGCCAGTAGTTACACGGGCTCCTACGAGCAGTACTTC
>14|TRBJ1-1|TRBV6-8|medium-sized|NA
CASRFPGTSYRAFF
TGTGCCAGCAGATTCCCCGGGACGTCCTATAGAGCTTTCTTT
>13|TRBJ1-1|TRBV19|NA|NA
CASSMQLNTEAFF
TGTGCCAGTAGTATGCAGCTGAACACTGAAGCTTTCTTT
>13|TRBJ1-1|TRBV18|NA|NA
CASSRPGGTEAFF
TGTGCCAGCTCACGGCCGGGGGGGACTGAAGCTTTCTTT
>13|TRBJ1-4|TRBV6-4|NA|TRBD1
CASSRDRDEKLFF
TGTGCCAGCAGCCGGGACAGGGACGAAAAACTGTTTTTT
>18|TRBJ1-3|TRBV11-3|medium-sized|NA
CASSSYLSRVRSGNTIYF
TGTGCCAGCAGCTCATATTTGTCCCGAGTCCGCTCTGGAAACACCATATATTTT